These 20 T cell receptor beta chains were all obtained from the same sample, sequenced in a study of cytomegalovirus exposure and HLA in healthy donors. TCRdb keeps only in-frame clones here, not all; method: immunoSEQ multiplex PCR. The repertoire holds some 260,000 clones, over 75% seen once, with around 11% in the top ten. The sample was PBMCs. The receptors shown here come from a man aged 18 to 30 in good health and CMV-seropositive.

The CDR3 nucleotides read TGCAGTGCTGCGAACTCCTACGAGCAGTACTTC. The encoded protein is CSAANSYEQYF. The chain carries TRBV20-1 and TRBJ2-7; D is unresolved. Germline loops: CDR1 DFQATT, CDR2 SNEGSKA (reference sequence). This CDR3 has 11 amino acids. The V end lost 5 bases, the J end lost 0 bases, and 5 bases lay between the germline ends.

This chain uses TRBV9 with TRBJ2-3; 7 bases are shared with TRBD2. The trim removed 3 bases at V and 0 bases at J, leaving 4 bases unmatched. This CDR3 contains 15 residues. Germline V gene data show CDR1 as SGDLS and CDR2 as YYNGEE. The CDR3, as DNA: TGTGCCAGCAGCGAAATTAGCGGGAGCACAGATACGCAGTATTTT. Amino acid sequence: CASSEISGSTDTQYF.

J is TRBJ2-7 and V is TRBV7-2; D might be TRBD2 (5 bases). CDR3 size: 14 residues. The ends were cut back, 5 bases at V and 6 bases at J, with 17 bases in the middle. In germline, CDR1 is SGHTA, CDR2 FQGNSA. The CDR3 DNA reads TGTGCCAGCAGCCCCGTCCTAGCCTCCCTCGAGCAGTACTTC. Amino acid sequence: CASSPVLASLEQYF.

J is TRBJ2-7 and V is TRBV27, with 9 bases identical to TRBD1. The V and J ends lost 4 bases and 6 bases, in that order; junction bases with no gene match: 7. The CDR3 spans 14 residues. Germline CDR1 MNHEY, CDR2 SMNVEV (reference sequence). The CDR3 sequence: CASSWDRESFEQYF. The CDR3 region has the DNA TGTGCCAGCAGTTGGGACAGGGAAAGTTTCGAGCAGTACTTC.

This chain connects TRBV14 to TRBJ1-1, with 7 nucleotides matching TRBD1. There are 15 residues in the CDR3. The germline CDR1 and CDR2 sequences are SGHDN and FVKESK. V dropped 3 bases and J dropped 7; count of bases not matched to a gene: 11. The CDR3 bases are TGTGCCAGCAGCCAGCCCCCAGGGGGTCTAAATGAAGCTTTCTTT. It encodes CASSQPPGGLNEAFF.

This clone showed up just a few times. The gene calls are TRBV19 and TRBJ2-2; D not certain. Germline V gene sequence: CDR1 LNHDA, CDR2 SQIVND (reference sequence). Trimming left V 5 bases short and J 4 bases short, with 8 bases between. CDR3 length: 13 amino acids. The CDR3 DNA follows: TGTGCCAGTAGTCCCACCCGCACCGGGGAGCTGTTTTTT. The encoded protein is CASSPTRTGELFF.

CDR3 DNA: TGTGCCAGCTCAGGATCCTACGAGCAGTACTTC. This encodes CASSGSYEQYF. The chain employs TRBV18 and TRBJ2-7; D gene uncertain. The V and J ends lost 5 bases and 1 base respectively, with 3 bases between them. This CDR3 region has 11 residues. Per the germline V gene, CDR1 is KGHSH and CDR2 is LQKENI.

J is TRBJ2-5 and V is TRBV2, with TRBD2 matching over 7 bases. V was pared by 8 bases and J by 5 bases, with 5 bases of the junction left unmatched. Per the germline V gene, CDR1 is SNHLY and CDR2 is FYNNEI. This CDR3 is 12 amino acids long. CDR3 sequence (DNA): TGTGCCAGCGGAACTAGCGTTGAGACCCAGTACTTC. Protein sequence: CASGTSVETQYF.

This chain connects TRBV19 to TRBJ2-4; D tentatively reads TRBD1 or TRBD2 (6 bases each). This CDR3 is 17 amino acids long. Germline V gene sequence: CDR1 LNHDA, CDR2 SQIVND (reference sequence). V was shortened by 5 bases and J by 1 base, with 18 bases between the two germline ends. The CDR3 loop reads CASSHRDGGSAKNIQYF. As DNA, the CDR3 is TGTGCCAGTAGTCACAGGGATGGGGGGTCGGCCAAAAACATTCAGTACTTC.

In its sample, this clone was seen once. This chain uses TRBV9 with TRBJ2-2; possibly TRBD1 or TRBD2 for D (5 bases each). The germline CDR1 and CDR2 sequences are SGDLS and YYNGEE. This CDR3 comprises 16 residues. V dropped 0 bases and J dropped 5 bases, with 14 bases sitting between them. The CDR3 sequence: CASSVAPGTDTGELFF. CDR3 coding DNA: TGTGCCAGCAGCGTAGCTCCAGGGACGGATACCGGGGAGCTGTTTTTT. Based on the CDR3 plus reference TRBV9 and TRBJ2-2, the full variable domain is DSGVTQTPKHLITATGQRVTLRCSPRSGDLSVYWYQQSLDQGLQFLIQYYNGEERAKGNILERFSAQQFPDLHSELNLSSLELGDSALYFCASSVAPGTDTGELFFGEGSRLTVL.

The V gene is TRBV9, the J gene TRBJ2-1; 7 bases match TRBD1. The CDR3 has 14 amino acids. Germline V gene data show CDR1 as SGDLS and CDR2 as YYNGEE. The trim removed 4 bases at V and 9 bases at J, leaving 10 bases unmatched. The CDR3: CASSFYPQGSEQFF. For the CDR3, the DNA is TGTGCCAGCAGCTTTTATCCACAGGGGTCTGAGCAGTTCTTC.

V gene TRBV5-1 combines with J gene TRBJ1-5; D unclear. Looked up from germline, CDR1 is SGHRS and CDR2 is YFSETQ. V lost 0 bases, J lost 3 bases, and 4 bases lay in between. CDR3 length equals 13 residues. The CDR3 spells CASSLGANQPQHF. The CDR3 DNA reads as TGCGCCAGCAGCTTGGGGGCCAATCAGCCCCAGCATTTT. The full variable domain, rest sourced from reference TRBV5-1 and TRBJ1-5, is KAGVTQTPRYLIKTRGQQVTLSCSPISGHRSVSWYQQTPGQGLQFLFEYFSETQRNKGNFPGRFSGRQFSNSRSEMNVSTLELGDSALYLCASSLGANQPQHFGDGTRLSIL.

This clone was counted a few times. The chain is built from TRBV4-2 and TRBJ2-5; D is unclear. Germline CDR1 reads LGHNA; CDR2 reads YNFKEQ. Trimming cost V 0 bases and J 0 bases, with 5 bases left between them. The CDR3 extends over 14 amino acids. The CDR3 spells CASSQEGDQETQYF. DNA of the CDR3: TGTGCCAGCAGCCAAGAAGGTGACCAAGAGACCCAGTACTTC.

The chain uses TRBV19 and TRBJ1-4; D call uncertain. CDR1 and CDR2 from the germline V gene are LNHDA and SQIVND (reference sequence). The germline V and J ends were trimmed by 5 bases and 4 bases, with 20 bases remaining between them. This CDR3 region has 17 residues. The DNA for the CDR3 is TGTGCCAGTAGTCTCGTCCGCCTAAATTTCGGTAATGAAAAACTGTTTTTT. This sequence encodes CASSLVRLNFGNEKLFF.

V usage is TRBV6-5 and J usage is TRBJ2-7; D is ambiguous. V lost 8 bases and J 0 bases, leaving 8 bases between the germline ends. The CDR3 extends over 12 amino acids. Germline V gene lookup returns CDR1 MNHEY and CDR2 SVGAGI. The CDR3 DNA follows: TGTGCCAGCGGTACAAGCTCCTACGAGCAGTACTTC. Protein: CASGTSSYEQYF.

This clone was seen a handful of times. This sequence joins TRBV7-9 and TRBJ2-7; perhaps TRBD2 as D (5 bases). The germline gives CDR1 SEHNR, CDR2 FQNEAQ (reference sequence). V was cut by 1 base and J by 4 bases, with 11 bases left in between. The CDR3 spans 14 residues. The CDR3, as DNA: TGTGCCAGCAGCTTAGGCGGTAGGGAGTACGAGCAGTACTTC. Encoded protein: CASSLGGREYEQYF. Based on the CDR3 plus reference TRBV7-9 and TRBJ2-7, the full variable domain is DTGVSQNPRHKITKRGQNVTFRCDPISEHNRLYWYRQTLGQGPEFLTYFQNEAQLEKSRLLSDRFSAERPKGSFSTLEIQRTEQGDSAMYLCASSLGGREYEQYFGPGTRLTVT.

The chain uses TRBV7-8 and TRBJ2-6; D gene uncertain. CDR1 is SGHVS and CDR2 is FQNEAQ in the germline V gene. V lost 5 bases and J 2 bases, leaving 13 bases between the germline ends. This CDR3 region has 16 residues. This CDR3 is CASSRGILPGANVLTF. Written as DNA, the CDR3 is TGTGCCAGCAGCAGAGGAATTCTTCCTGGGGCCAACGTCCTGACTTTC.

V gene TRBV6-5 combines with J gene TRBJ1-1, with a possible D match to TRBD1 (5 bases). This CDR3 has 14 residues. The V gene's germline CDR1 is MNHEY and CDR2 SVGAGI. The V and J ends lost 5 bases and 0 bases respectively, with 10 bases between them. For the CDR3, the DNA is TGTGCCAGCAGTGGGACGCACGTGAACACTGAAGCTTTCTTT. Residues: CASSGTHVNTEAFF.

CDR3 sequence (DNA): TGTGCCAGCCGACACCTTAACAGGGGGACCTTGTTCAACACTGAAGCTTTCTTT. Amino acids: CASRHLNRGTLFNTEAFF. The rearrangement joins TRBV27 to TRBJ1-1; 8 nucleotides agree with TRBD1. The CDR3 is 18 residues long. CDR1 is MNHEY and CDR2 is SMNVEV in the germline V gene (reference sequence). With 8 bases clipped from V and 2 bases from J, the junction kept 19 bases outside the gene matches.

This chain joins TRBV20-1 and TRBJ1-1, with no clear D. CDR3 length equals 11 residues. The germline V gene encodes CDR1 DFQATT and CDR2 SNEGSKA (reference sequence). Trimming left V 3 bases short and J 6 bases short, with 8 bases between. The CDR3 sequence is CSASRRAEAFF. The DNA of the CDR3 is TGCAGTGCTAGTCGTAGGGCTGAAGCTTTCTTT.